A selection of T cell receptor beta chains follows, all from one sample in a study of neurological immune-mediated disorders. TCRdb called the 5' RACE reads again in MiXCR, with one record for every CDR3 protein. This sample has more than 20,000 distinct CDR3 sequences; around 14% occur once, and the top ten carry approximately 15%. The sample taken for sequencing was PBMCs. The receptors stem from a female donor with HTLV-1-associated myelopathy (HAM/TSP). CDR3s leave out the opening cysteine and the closing phenylalanine or tryptophan. The D gene is left open where the match is weak. The size field is filled for only some rows; it gives once, few, many or a size class.

D gene: .; clone size: many; V gene: TRBV3-1; J gene: TRBJ1-4; CDR3 protein: ASSRARDEKLF
D gene: .; clone size: many; V gene: TRBV20-1; J gene: TRBJ2-4; CDR3 protein: SAREAGLAKNIQY
D gene: .; clone size: .; V gene: TRBV5-6; J gene: TRBJ2-2; CDR3 protein: ASSFQTGTGELF
D gene: TRBD1; clone size: medium-sized; V gene: TRBV9; J gene: TRBJ2-6; CDR3 protein: ASSVLPFGTGFLNSGANVLT
D gene: TRBD1; clone size: .; V gene: TRBV6-1; J gene: TRBJ2-7; CDR3 protein: ASSEWGQSYEQY
D gene: .; clone size: many; V gene: TRBV2; J gene: TRBJ2-7; CDR3 protein: ASNNDVNEQY
D gene: .; clone size: many; V gene: TRBV12-3/TRBV12-4; J gene: TRBJ2-3; CDR3 protein: ASSFEFSEDTQY
D gene: TRBD1; clone size: medium-sized; V gene: TRBV29-1; J gene: TRBJ1-2; CDR3 protein: SVDSGQASIDYGYT
D gene: .; clone size: once; V gene: TRBV12-3/TRBV12-4; J gene: TRBJ2-2; CDR3 protein: ASSPGLLRDTGELF
D gene: .; clone size: medium-sized; V gene: TRBV20-1; J gene: TRBJ1-1; CDR3 protein: SASPQGRNTEAF
D gene: TRBD1; clone size: .; V gene: TRBV14; J gene: TRBJ2-7; CDR3 protein: ASSQVAGGYEQY
D gene: TRBD2; clone size: .; V gene: TRBV20-1; J gene: TRBJ2-7; CDR3 protein: SAFPSGGADYEQY
D gene: .; clone size: many; V gene: TRBV20-1; J gene: TRBJ2-7; CDR3 protein: SARDTGLSDYEQY
D gene: .; clone size: .; V gene: TRBV30; J gene: TRBJ2-2; CDR3 protein: AWSARGVGF
D gene: .; clone size: many; V gene: TRBV6-5; J gene: TRBJ2-2; CDR3 protein: ASSYRLAVMAGELF
D gene: .; clone size: many; V gene: TRBV3-1; J gene: TRBJ2-5; CDR3 protein: ASSTGPRGTQY
D gene: .; clone size: many; V gene: TRBV19; J gene: TRBJ2-3; CDR3 protein: ASKQEDMARSTQY
D gene: TRBD2; clone size: many; V gene: TRBV7-2; J gene: TRBJ2-5; CDR3 protein: ASSLERGTQY
D gene: TRBD2; clone size: many; V gene: TRBV5-1; J gene: TRBJ2-1; CDR3 protein: ASSSRGSSDEQF
D gene: .; clone size: .; V gene: TRBV20-1; J gene: TRBJ2-7; CDR3 protein: SASGTFTYEQY
D gene: TRBD2; clone size: .; V gene: TRBV5-5; J gene: TRBJ2-7; CDR3 protein: ASSFSRTSGSAEQY
D gene: .; clone size: many; V gene: TRBV28; J gene: TRBJ2-7; CDR3 protein: ASIGRQYEQY
D gene: .; clone size: many; V gene: TRBV12-3/TRBV12-4; J gene: TRBJ1-3; CDR3 protein: ASSFGFGNTIY
D gene: .; clone size: many; V gene: TRBV5-6; J gene: TRBJ2-1; CDR3 protein: ASSRPDSAHNEQF
D gene: TRBD2; clone size: many; V gene: TRBV5-1; J gene: TRBJ2-7; CDR3 protein: ASSLDLGGGRSYEQY